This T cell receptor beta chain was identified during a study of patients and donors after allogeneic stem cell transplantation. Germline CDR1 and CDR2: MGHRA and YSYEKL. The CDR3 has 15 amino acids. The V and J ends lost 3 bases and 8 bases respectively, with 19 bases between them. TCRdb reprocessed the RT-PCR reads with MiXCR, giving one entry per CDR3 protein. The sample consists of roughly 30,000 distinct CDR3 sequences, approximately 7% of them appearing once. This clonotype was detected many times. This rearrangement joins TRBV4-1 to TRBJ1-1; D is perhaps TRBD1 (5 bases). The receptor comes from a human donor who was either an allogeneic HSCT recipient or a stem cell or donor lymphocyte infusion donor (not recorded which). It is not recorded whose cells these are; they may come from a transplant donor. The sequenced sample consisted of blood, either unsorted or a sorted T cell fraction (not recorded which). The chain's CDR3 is CASSQGGWQGYEAFF. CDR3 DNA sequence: TGCGCCAGCAGCCAGGGGGGGTGGCAGGGCTACGAAGCTTTCTTT.